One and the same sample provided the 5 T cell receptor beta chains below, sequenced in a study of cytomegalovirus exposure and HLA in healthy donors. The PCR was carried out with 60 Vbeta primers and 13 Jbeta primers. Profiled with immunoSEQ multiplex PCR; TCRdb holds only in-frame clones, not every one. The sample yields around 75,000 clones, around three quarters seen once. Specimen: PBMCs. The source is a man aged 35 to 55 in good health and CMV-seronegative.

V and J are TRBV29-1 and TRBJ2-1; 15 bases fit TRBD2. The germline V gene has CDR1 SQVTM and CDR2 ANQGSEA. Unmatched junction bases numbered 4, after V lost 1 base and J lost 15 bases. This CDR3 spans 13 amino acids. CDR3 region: CSVEGTSGGEGFF. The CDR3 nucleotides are TGCAGCGTTGAAGGGACTAGCGGGGGGGAGGGGTTCTTC.

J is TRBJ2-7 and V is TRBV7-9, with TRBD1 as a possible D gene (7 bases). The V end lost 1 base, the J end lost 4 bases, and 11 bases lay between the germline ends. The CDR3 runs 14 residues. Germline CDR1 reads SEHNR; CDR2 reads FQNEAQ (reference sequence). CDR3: CASSLGAGGYEQYF. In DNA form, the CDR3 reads TGTGCCAGCAGCTTAGGTGCAGGGGGGTACGAGCAGTACTTC.

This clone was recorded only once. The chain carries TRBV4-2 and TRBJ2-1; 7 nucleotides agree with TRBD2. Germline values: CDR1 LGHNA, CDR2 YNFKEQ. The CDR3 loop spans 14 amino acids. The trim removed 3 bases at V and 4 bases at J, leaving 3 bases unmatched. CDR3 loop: CASSQGRGYNEQFF. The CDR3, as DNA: TGTGCCAGCAGCCAGGGGCGGGGGTACAATGAGCAGTTCTTC.

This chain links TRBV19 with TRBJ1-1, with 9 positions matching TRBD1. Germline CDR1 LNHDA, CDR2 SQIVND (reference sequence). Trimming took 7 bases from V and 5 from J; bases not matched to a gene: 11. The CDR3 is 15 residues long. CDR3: CASKTGTGYFTEAFF. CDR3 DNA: TGTGCCAGTAAAACCGGGACAGGGTATTTTACTGAAGCTTTCTTT. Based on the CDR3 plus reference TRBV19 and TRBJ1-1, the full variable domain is DGGITQSPKYLFRKEGQNVTLSCEQNLNHDAMYWYRQDPGQGLRLIYYSQIVNDFQKGDIAEGYSVSREKKESFPLTVTSAQKNPTAFYLCASKTGTGYFTEAFFGQGTRLTVV.

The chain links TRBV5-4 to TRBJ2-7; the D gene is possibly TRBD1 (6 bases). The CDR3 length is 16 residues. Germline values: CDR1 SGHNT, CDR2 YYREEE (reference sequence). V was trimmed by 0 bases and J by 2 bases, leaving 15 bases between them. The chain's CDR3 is CASSLGRSRDTYEQYF. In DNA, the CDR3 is TGTGCCAGCAGCTTGGGAAGAAGCCGGGACACCTACGAGCAGTACTTC.